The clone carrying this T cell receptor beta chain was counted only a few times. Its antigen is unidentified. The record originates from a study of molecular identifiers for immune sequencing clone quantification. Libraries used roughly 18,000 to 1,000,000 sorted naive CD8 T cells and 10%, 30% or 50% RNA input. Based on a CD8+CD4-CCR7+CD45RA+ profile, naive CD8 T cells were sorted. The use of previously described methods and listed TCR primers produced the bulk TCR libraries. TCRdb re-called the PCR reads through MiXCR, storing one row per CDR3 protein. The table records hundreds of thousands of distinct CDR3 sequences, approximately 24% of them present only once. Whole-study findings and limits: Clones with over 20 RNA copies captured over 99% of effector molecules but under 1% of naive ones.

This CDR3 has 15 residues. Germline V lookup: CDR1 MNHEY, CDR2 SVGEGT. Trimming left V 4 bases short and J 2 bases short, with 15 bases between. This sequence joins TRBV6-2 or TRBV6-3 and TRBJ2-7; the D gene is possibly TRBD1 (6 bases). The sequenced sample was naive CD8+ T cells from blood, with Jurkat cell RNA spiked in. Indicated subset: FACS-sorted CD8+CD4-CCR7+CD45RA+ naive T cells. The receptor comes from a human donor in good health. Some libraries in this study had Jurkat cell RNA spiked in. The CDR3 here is CASSLLTGRTYEQYF. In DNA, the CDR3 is TGTGCCAGCAGTTTATTGACAGGACGGACCTACGAGCAGTACTTC.